These T cell receptor beta chains were read from a single sample in a study of T cell responses to AZD1222 COVID-19 vaccine. Repertoires were generated with immunoSEQ multiplex PCR, while TCRdb's copy carries only in-frame clones and drops some. The sample includes approximately 140,000 clones, just over 90% of them seen just once. This sample comprised peripheral blood, obtained on day 0 of MenACWY control vaccination. These receptors all stem from an adult in good health. Both conserved end residues are part of each CDR3. The D gene is left open where the match is weak. Not all rows give a size; the values are once, few, many and, for expanded clones, a class.

V gene,J gene,CDR3 length,D gene,clone size,CDR3 protein,CDR3 DNA
TRBV21-1,TRBJ1-2,11,.,.,CASTGGGGYTF,TGTGCCAGCACAGGGGGGGGTGGCTACACCTTC
TRBV19,TRBJ1-1,11,.,.,CATDGNTEAFF,TGTGCCACCGACGGGAACACTGAAGCTTTCTTT
TRBV5-6,TRBJ2-7,13,.,.,CASSLMGAGEQYF,TGTGCCAGCAGCTTAATGGGGGCTGGTGAGCAGTACTTC
TRBV4-1,TRBJ1-3,20,TRBD1,.,CASSHTWWDRMTTSGNTIYF,TGCGCCAGCAGTCACACGTGGTGGGACAGGATGACCACCTCTGGAAACACCATATATTTT
TRBV6-5,TRBJ1-5,13,.,.,CASSNVEYQPQHF,TGTGCCAGCTCAAACGTGGAGTATCAGCCCCAGCATTTT
TRBV29-1,TRBJ1-4,14,TRBD1,once,CSVDLQGAGEKLFF,TGCAGCGTTGACCTACAGGGGGCAGGGGAAAAACTGTTTTTT
TRBV6-5,TRBJ1-2,14,.,.,CASSNRQANYGYTF,TGTGCCAGCAGTAATAGACAGGCGAACTATGGCTACACCTTC
TRBV5-1,TRBJ1-2,18,.,.,CASSLDNIIRPSNYGYTF,TGCGCCAGCAGCTTAGACAACATTATACGACCTTCTAACTATGGCTACACCTTC
TRBV30,TRBJ1-1,12,.,.,CAWNLGRTEAFF,TGTGCCTGGAACTTGGGACGCACTGAAGCTTTCTTT
TRBV12-3/TRBV12-4,TRBJ1-5,13,.,.,CASSLYSDQPQHF,TGTGCCAGCAGTTTATACAGCGATCAGCCCCAGCATTTT
TRBV9,TRBJ1-3,17,TRBD1,.,CASSPQTGLIGKDTIYF,TGTGCCAGCAGCCCGCAGACAGGGTTGATTGGGAAAGACACCATATATTTT